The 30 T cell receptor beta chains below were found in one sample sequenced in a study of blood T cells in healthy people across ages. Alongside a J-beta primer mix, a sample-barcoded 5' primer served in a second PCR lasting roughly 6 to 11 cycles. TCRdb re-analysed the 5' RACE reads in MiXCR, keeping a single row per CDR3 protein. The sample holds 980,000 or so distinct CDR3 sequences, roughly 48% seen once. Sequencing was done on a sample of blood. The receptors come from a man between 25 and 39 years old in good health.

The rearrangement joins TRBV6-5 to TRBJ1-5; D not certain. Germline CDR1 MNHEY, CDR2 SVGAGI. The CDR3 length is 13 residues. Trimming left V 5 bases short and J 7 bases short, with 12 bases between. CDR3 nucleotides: TGTGCCAGCAGTGATGGGCTAGAACAGCCCCAGCATTTT. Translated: CASSDGLEQPQHF.

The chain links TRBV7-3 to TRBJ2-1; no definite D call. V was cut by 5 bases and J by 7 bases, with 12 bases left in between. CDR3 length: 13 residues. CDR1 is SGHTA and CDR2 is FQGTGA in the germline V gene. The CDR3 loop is CASSDRRSNEQFF. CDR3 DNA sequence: TGTGCCAGCAGCGACCGGCGGAGTAATGAGCAGTTCTTC.

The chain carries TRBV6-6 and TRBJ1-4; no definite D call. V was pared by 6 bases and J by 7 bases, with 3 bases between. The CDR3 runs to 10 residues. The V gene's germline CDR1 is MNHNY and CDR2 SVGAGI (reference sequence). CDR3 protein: CASRAEKLFF. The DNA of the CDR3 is TGTGCCAGCAGGGCTGAAAAACTGTTTTTT.

The CDR3 DNA reads TGTGCCAGCAGTTGCTCGAGGAGGGAACGGGATCAGCCCCAGCATTTT. Translation gives CASSCSRRERDQPQHF. The chain joins TRBV6-2 or TRBV6-3 to TRBJ1-5; D is unclear. The CDR3 has 16 amino acids. The V end lost 4 bases, the J end lost 5 bases, and 18 bases lay between the germline ends. Germline V CDR1 and CDR2: MNHEY, SVGEGT.

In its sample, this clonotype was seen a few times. Here the CDR3 DNA reads TGCGCCAGCAGCTTCGAAGGGACCCCCCTAGAGACCCAGTACTTC. This codes for CASSFEGTPLETQYF. The genes are TRBV5-1 and TRBJ2-5; D is perhaps TRBD1 or TRBD2 (5 bases each). The germline V and J ends were trimmed by 2 bases and 4 bases, with 15 bases remaining between them. CDR3 length equals 15 residues. Germline assignment: CDR1 SGHRS and CDR2 YFSETQ.

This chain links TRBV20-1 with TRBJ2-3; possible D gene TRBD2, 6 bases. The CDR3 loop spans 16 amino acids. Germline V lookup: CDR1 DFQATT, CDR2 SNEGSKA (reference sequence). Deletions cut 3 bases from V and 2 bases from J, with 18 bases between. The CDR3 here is CSASRRDSRNTDTQYF. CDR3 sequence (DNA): TGCAGTGCTAGCCGTCGGGACTCCAGAAACACAGATACGCAGTATTTT.

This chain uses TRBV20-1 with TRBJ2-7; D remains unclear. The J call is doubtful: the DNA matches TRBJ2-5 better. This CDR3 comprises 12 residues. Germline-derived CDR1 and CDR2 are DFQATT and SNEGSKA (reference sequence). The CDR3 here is CSAREGLKTQYF. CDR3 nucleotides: TGCAGTGCTAGAGAGGGTCTGAAGACCCAGTACTTC.

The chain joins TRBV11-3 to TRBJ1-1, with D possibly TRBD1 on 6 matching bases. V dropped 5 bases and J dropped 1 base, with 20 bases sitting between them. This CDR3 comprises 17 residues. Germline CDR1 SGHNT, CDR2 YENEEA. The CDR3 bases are TGTGCCAGCAGCATCGGGACAAACAGGCCCCCGAACACTGAAGCTTTCTTT. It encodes CASSIGTNRPPNTEAFF.

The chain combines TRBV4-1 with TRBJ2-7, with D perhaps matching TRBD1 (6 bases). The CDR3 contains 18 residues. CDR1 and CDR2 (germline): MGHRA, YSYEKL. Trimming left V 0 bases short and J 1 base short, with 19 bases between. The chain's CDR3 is CASSQDGWRGGNSYEQYF. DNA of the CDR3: TGCGCCAGCAGCCAAGATGGGTGGAGAGGGGGTAATTCCTACGAGCAGTACTTC.

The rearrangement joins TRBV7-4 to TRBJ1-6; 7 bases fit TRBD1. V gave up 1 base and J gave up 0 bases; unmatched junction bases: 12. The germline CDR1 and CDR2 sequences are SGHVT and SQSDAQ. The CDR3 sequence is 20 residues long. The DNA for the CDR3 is TGTGCCAGCAGCTTAGGTGCGGGGACAGAATTGAGCTCCTATAATTCACCCCTCCACTTT. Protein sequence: CASSLGAGTELSSYNSPLHF.

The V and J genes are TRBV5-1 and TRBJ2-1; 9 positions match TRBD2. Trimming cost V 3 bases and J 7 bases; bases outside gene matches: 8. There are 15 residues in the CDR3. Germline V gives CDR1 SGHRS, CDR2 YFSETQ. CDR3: CASSSGSGRFNEQFF. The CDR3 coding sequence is TGCGCCAGCAGCTCTGGCAGCGGGAGGTTTAATGAGCAGTTCTTC.

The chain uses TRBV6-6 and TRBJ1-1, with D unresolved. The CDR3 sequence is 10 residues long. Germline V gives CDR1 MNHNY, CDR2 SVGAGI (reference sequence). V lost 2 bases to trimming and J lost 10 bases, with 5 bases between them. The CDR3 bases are TGTGCCAGCAGTTACGACGGAGCTTTCTTT. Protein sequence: CASSYDGAFF.

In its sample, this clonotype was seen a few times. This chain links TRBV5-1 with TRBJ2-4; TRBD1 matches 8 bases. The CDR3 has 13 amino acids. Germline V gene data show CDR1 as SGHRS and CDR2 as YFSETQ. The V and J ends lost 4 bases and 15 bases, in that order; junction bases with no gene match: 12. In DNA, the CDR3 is TGCGCCAGCAGCCTCATACCGGGACAGGAGGCGTACTTC. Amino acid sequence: CASSLIPGQEAYF.

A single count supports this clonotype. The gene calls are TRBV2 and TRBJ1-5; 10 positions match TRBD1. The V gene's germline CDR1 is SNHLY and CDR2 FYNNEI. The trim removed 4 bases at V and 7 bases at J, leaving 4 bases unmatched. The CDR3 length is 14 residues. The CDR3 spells CASSAGTGAQPQHF. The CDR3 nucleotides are TGTGCCAGCAGTGCGGGGACAGGGGCCCAGCCCCAGCATTTT. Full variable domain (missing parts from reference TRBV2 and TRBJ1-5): EPEVTQTPSHQVTQMGQEVILRCVPISNHLYFYWYRQILGQKVEFLVSFYNNEISEKSEIFDDQFSVERPDGSNFTLKIRSTKLEDSAMYFCASSAGTGAQPQHFGDGTRLSIL.

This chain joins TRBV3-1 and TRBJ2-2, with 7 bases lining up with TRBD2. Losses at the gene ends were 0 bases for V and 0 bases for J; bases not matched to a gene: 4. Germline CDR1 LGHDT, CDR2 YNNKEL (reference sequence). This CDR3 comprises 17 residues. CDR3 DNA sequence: TGTGCCAGCAGCCAAGATTTGGGAGGGGCGAACACCGGGGAGCTGTTTTTT. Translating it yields CASSQDLGGANTGELFF.

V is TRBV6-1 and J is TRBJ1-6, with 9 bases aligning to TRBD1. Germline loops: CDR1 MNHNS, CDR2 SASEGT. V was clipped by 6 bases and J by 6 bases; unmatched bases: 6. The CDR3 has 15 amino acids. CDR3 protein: CASRVGTGTNSPLHF. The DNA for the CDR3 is TGTGCCAGCAGGGTCGGGACAGGGACTAATTCACCCCTCCACTTT.

The CDR3 loop is CAGGLSNNEQFF. The CDR3 nucleotides are TGTGCCGGGGGACTGTCAAACAATGAGCAGTTCTTC. The genes are TRBV12-3 or TRBV12-4 and TRBJ2-1, with a possible D match to TRBD2 (6 bases). V was clipped by 11 bases and J by 5 bases, with 13 bases between them. The CDR3 covers 12 residues.

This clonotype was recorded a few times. The CDR3 sequence: CSARDPRDNYGYTF. As DNA, the CDR3 is TGCAGTGCTAGAGATCCCAGGGATAACTATGGCTACACCTTC. The rearrangement links TRBV20-1 to TRBJ1-2; a weak D match, TRBD1 (5 bases). Trimming cost V 0 bases and J 1 base, with 9 bases left between them. The CDR3 is 14 amino acids. From germline, CDR1 is DFQATT and CDR2 SNEGSKA (reference sequence).

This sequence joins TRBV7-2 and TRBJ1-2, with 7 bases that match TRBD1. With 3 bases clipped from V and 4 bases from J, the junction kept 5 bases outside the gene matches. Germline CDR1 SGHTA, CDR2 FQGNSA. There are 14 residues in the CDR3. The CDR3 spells CASSLGGTVYGYTF. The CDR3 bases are TGTGCCAGCAGCTTGGGGGGGACAGTCTATGGCTACACCTTC.

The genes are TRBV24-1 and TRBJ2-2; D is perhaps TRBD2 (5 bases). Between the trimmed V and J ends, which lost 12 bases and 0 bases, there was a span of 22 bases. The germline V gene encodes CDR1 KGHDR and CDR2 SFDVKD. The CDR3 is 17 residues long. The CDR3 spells CAACPTPSISNTGELFF. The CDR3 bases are TGTGCCGCCTGCCCGACTCCTAGCATATCGAACACCGGGGAGCTGTTTTTT.

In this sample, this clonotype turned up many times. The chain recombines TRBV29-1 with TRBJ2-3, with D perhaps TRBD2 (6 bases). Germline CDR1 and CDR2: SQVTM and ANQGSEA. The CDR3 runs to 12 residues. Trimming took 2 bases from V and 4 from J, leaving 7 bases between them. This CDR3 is CSVESGADTQYF. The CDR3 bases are TGCAGCGTTGAATCGGGGGCAGATACGCAGTATTTT.

CDR3 loop: CASSLAPNWEQYF. The CDR3 DNA is TGTGCCAGCAGCTTAGCTCCAAATTGGGAGCAGTACTTC. The chain employs TRBV7-6 and TRBJ2-7, with no clear D. The V gene's germline CDR1 is SGHVS and CDR2 FNYEAQ. The CDR3 spans 13 residues. V shed 0 bases and J shed 7 bases, with 10 bases lying between them.

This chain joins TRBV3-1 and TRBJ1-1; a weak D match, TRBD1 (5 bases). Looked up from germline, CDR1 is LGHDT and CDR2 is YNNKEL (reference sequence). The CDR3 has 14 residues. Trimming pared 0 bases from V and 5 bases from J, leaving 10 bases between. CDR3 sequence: CASSQDPGQTEAFF. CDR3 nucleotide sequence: TGTGCCAGCAGCCAAGACCCAGGGCAGACTGAAGCTTTCTTT.

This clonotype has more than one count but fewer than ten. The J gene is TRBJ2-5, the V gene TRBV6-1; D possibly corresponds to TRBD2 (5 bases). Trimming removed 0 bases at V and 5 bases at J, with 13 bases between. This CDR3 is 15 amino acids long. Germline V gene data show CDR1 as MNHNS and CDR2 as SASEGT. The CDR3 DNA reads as TGTGCCAGCAGTGAAGCCCATGATCCGGGGGAGACCCAGTACTTC. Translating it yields CASSEAHDPGETQYF.

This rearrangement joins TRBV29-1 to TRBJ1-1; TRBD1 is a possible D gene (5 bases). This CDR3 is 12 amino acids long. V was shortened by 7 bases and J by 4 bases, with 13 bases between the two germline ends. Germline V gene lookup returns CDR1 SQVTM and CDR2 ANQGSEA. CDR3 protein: CSAWDGLTEAFF. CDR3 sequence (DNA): TGCAGCGCCTGGGACGGCCTCACTGAAGCTTTCTTT.

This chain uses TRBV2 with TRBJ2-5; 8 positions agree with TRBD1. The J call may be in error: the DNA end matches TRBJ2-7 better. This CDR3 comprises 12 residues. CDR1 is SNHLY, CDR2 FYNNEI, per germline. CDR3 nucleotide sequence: TGTGCCGGACAGGGTGTTAGCTACGAGCAGTACTTC. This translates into CAGQGVSYEQYF.

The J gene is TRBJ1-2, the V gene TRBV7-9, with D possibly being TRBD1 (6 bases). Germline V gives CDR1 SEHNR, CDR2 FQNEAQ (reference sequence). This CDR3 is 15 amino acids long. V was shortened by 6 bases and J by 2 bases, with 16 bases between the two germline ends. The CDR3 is CASRPKDRFNYGYTF. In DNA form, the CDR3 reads TGTGCCAGCAGACCCAAGGACAGATTCAACTATGGCTACACCTTC.

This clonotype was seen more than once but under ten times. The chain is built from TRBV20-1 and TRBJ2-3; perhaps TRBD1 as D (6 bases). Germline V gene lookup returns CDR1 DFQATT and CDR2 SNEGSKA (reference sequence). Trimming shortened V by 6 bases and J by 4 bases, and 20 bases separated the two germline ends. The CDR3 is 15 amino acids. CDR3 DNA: TGCAGTGCGGAAACAGGGCATGAAGGGGCAGATACGCAGTATTTT. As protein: CSAETGHEGADTQYF.

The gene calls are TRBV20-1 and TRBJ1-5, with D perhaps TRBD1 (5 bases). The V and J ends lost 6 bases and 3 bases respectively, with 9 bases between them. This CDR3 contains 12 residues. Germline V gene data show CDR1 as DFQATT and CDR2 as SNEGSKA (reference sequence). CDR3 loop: CSAGHDNQPQHF. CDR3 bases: TGCAGTGCAGGACATGACAATCAGCCCCAGCATTTT.

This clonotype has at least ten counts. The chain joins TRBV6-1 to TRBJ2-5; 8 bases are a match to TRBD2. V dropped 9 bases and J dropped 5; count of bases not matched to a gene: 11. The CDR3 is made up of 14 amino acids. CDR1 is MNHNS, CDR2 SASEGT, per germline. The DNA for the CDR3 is TGTGCCAGTTTAAGAAGTCCGGGAGGGGAGACCCAGTACTTC. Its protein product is CASLRSPGGETQYF.